This TCR beta chain was identified in a study of blood T cell repertoires in COVID-19. Study as a whole: The United States, Italy and Spain were the sources of the acute and convalescent COVID-19 samples.

The CDR3 has 15 amino acids. CDR1 and CDR2 from the germline V gene are LNHDA and SQIVND (reference sequence). Trimming removed 1 base from V and 6 bases from J; junction bases left unmatched: 5. The study drew participants aged about 18 to 89 years from approximately 25 US areas. Recovered Cohort 3 donors showed two negative PCRs, clearance, or symptom resolution. The authors' processing: Nucleated cell counts were estimated from reference gene primer amplification. Profiling relied on immunoSEQ multiplex PCR, and the TCRdb table lists in-frame clones only, not all of them. V and J calls and clone size are given by that table; D and trimming were obtained from the DNA. The table includes some 250,000 clones, 86% detected once.

V and J are TRBV19 and TRBJ1-5; 8 bases map to TRBD1. This sequence originates from a young man who had recovered from COVID-19. Input material: PBMCs or T cells enriched from blood (not recorded which). CDR3 loop: CASSIGTGPPQPQHF. The DNA for the CDR3 is TGTGCCAGTAGTATAGGGACAGGGCCCCCTCAGCCCCAGCATTTT.